The next 32 T cell receptor beta chains were all read from a single sample in a study of blood T cell repertoires in COVID-19 (dated by TCRdb to 2019 to 2021). Library prep was done by the immunoSEQ multiplex PCR assay. TCRdb re-hosts the immuneACCESS table, in-frame sequences only. Its copies lack some clones; in the studies checked, an unresolved V gene accounts for under half of them, and the cause for the rest is not known. The sample table shows over 150,000 clones, and approximately 88% are seen once. Approximately 2.9% of the sample lies in the top ten. The sequenced sample was peripheral blood. The receptors shown here come from an older woman with acute or convalescent COVID-19.

The rearrangement joins TRBV2 to TRBJ1-4; TRBD1 might be the D (6 bases). This CDR3 is 14 amino acids long. V was clipped by 6 bases and J by 8 bases, with 16 bases between them. The germline V gene encodes CDR1 SNHLY and CDR2 FYNNEI. The chain's CDR3 is CASSSGQFEEKLFF. CDR3 nucleotides: TGTGCCAGCAGCTCCGGACAGTTTGAGGAAAAACTGTTTTTT.

This chain links TRBV7-2 with TRBJ2-3, with 7 positions matching TRBD2. Per germline, CDR1 SGHTA and CDR2 FQGNSA. V lost 5 bases and J lost 2; bases outside the gene matches: 10. This CDR3 contains 16 residues. DNA of the CDR3: TGTGCCAGCAGCGCCGACGGGACTACCTTCACAGATACGCAGTATTTT. Protein product: CASSADGTTFTDTQYF.

V usage is TRBV5-1 and J usage is TRBJ1-5; D perhaps matches TRBD1 (5 bases). There are 14 residues in the CDR3. The germline gives CDR1 SGHRS, CDR2 YFSETQ. Deletions cut 0 bases from V and 4 bases from J, with 8 bases between. The CDR3, as DNA: TGCGCCAGCAGCTTGGGACAGAATAATCAGCCCCAGCATTTT. Residues: CASSLGQNNQPQHF. Complete variable domain (other parts from reference TRBV5-1 and TRBJ1-5): KAGVTQTPRYLIKTRGQQVTLSCSPISGHRSVSWYQQTPGQGLQFLFEYFSETQRNKGNFPGRFSGRQFSNSRSEMNVSTLELGDSALYLCASSLGQNNQPQHFGDGTRLSIL.

Remarks on this clone: The same CDR3 can be traced to other DNA sequences in this sample. The rearrangement joins TRBV5-1 to TRBJ1-3, with no clear D. The CDR3 is made up of 15 amino acids. Looked up from germline, CDR1 is SGHRS and CDR2 is YFSETQ. V was clipped by 1 base and J by 0 bases, with 8 bases between them. In DNA, the CDR3 is TGCGCCAGCAGCTTGAACGGCGGCTCTGGAAACACCATATATTTT. As protein: CASSLNGGSGNTIYF.

This clone was counted only a few times. The chain couples TRBV20-1 to TRBJ2-1; no clear D. This CDR3 is built from 14 residues. Germline loops: CDR1 DFQATT, CDR2 SNEGSKA (reference sequence). The germline V and J ends were trimmed by 3 bases and 6 bases, with 15 bases remaining between them. This CDR3 is CSASGYPLINEQFF. CDR3 bases: TGCAGTGCTAGTGGCTACCCCCTTATCAATGAGCAGTTCTTC.

The CDR3: CASSQGGLSGELFF. The CDR3 DNA is TGTGCCAGCAGCCAAGGGGGACTTTCCGGGGAGCTGTTTTTT. The rearrangement links TRBV3-1 (or the pseudogene TRBV3-2) to TRBJ2-2; TRBD2 might be the D (6 bases). With 1 base removed from V and 6 bases from J, the gap between germline ends came to 9 bases. This CDR3 is 14 amino acids long. Germline assignment: CDR1 LGHDT and CDR2 YNNKEL (reference sequence).

The chain recombines TRBV3-1 (or the pseudogene TRBV3-2) with TRBJ2-5, with D tentatively TRBD1 (6 bases). Germline lookup yields CDR1 LGHDT and CDR2 YNNKEL (reference sequence). The V gene lost 3 bases and the J gene lost 1 base, with 12 bases spanning the gap. The CDR3 covers 15 residues. The DNA for the CDR3 is TGTGCCAGCAGCCACAGACAGGTACCCCAAGAGACCCAGTACTTC. Its translation: CASSHRQVPQETQYF.

This CDR3 is CASSQVGGFDEQYF. CDR3 coding DNA: TGTGCCAGCAGCCAAGTCGGCGGGTTTGACGAGCAGTACTTC. The V and J genes are TRBV3-1 (or the pseudogene TRBV3-2) and TRBJ2-7; D is possibly TRBD2 (5 bases). The germline CDR1 and CDR2 sequences are LGHDT and YNNKEL (reference sequence). The CDR3 sequence is 14 residues long. Trimming cost V 1 base and J 5 bases, with 12 bases left between them.

The rearrangement uses TRBV6-5 and TRBJ2-3; D ambiguous. Germline lookup yields CDR1 MNHEY and CDR2 SVGAGI. The V end lost 6 bases, the J end lost 6 bases, and 10 bases lay between the germline ends. CDR3 length: 12 residues. This CDR3 is CASSSTADTQYF. CDR3 DNA sequence: TGTGCCAGCAGCTCTACCGCCGATACGCAGTATTTT.

The rearrangement links TRBV5-4 to TRBJ1-2; 8 positions agree with TRBD1. The CDR3 covers 16 residues. Germline CDR1 and CDR2: SGHNT and YYREEE (reference sequence). Trimming cost V 1 base and J 8 bases; bases outside gene matches: 13. The CDR3 region is CASSLRQGSQLGGYTF. Here the CDR3 DNA reads TGTGCCAGCAGCTTGAGACAGGGGAGTCAGTTAGGGGGCTACACCTTC.

This clone was seen only a few times. The chain recombines TRBV13 with TRBJ1-1, with 8 bases matching TRBD1. V gave up 4 bases and J gave up 8 bases; unmatched junction bases: 3. This CDR3 has 12 amino acids. Germline CDR1 and CDR2: PRHDT and FYEKMQ (reference sequence). This CDR3 reads CASSSNRGEAFF. The DNA for the CDR3 is TGTGCCAGCAGCTCCAACAGGGGGGAAGCTTTCTTT. Together with reference TRBV13 and TRBJ1-1, the CDR3 gives the full variable domain: AAGVIQSPRHLIKEKRETATLKCYPIPRHDTVYWYQQGPGQDPQFLISFYEKMQSDKGSIPDRFSAQQFSDYHSELNMSSLELGDSALYFCASSSNRGEAFFGQGTRLTVV.

In its sample, this clone was seen a few times. The rearrangement joins TRBV7-8 to TRBJ1-5; D is perhaps TRBD1 (5 bases). This CDR3 has 16 residues. CDR1 is SGHVS, CDR2 FQNEAQ, per germline. V shed 0 bases and J shed 0 bases, with 9 bases lying between them. Here the CDR3 reads CASSLAGAYSNQPQHF. Here the CDR3 DNA reads TGTGCCAGCAGCTTAGCAGGGGCTTATAGCAATCAGCCCCAGCATTTT.

V and J are TRBV5-1 and TRBJ2-7; TRBD1 matches 7 bases. Germline V gives CDR1 SGHRS, CDR2 YFSETQ. This CDR3 spans 14 amino acids. The V gene end was trimmed by 1 base and the J gene end by 2 bases; junction bases not matched to a gene: 3. CDR3 sequence reads: CASSLRQGAYEQYF. CDR3 coding DNA: TGCGCCAGCAGCTTGCGGCAGGGGGCCTACGAGCAGTACTTC.

The chain is built from TRBV27 and TRBJ2-4; D uncertain. V lost 2 bases and J 0 bases, leaving 8 bases between the germline ends. Germline V gene data show CDR1 as MNHEY and CDR2 as SMNVEV (reference sequence). The CDR3 is 15 residues long. In DNA form, the CDR3 reads TGTGCCAGCAGTTTAACAAGACTAGCCAAAAACATTCAGTACTTC. Translation gives CASSLTRLAKNIQYF.

The rearrangement uses TRBV5-1 and TRBJ1-2; 7 bases match TRBD1. The V gene end was trimmed by 0 bases and the J gene end by 4 bases; junction bases not matched to a gene: 3. This CDR3 region has 14 residues. Germline CDR1 reads SGHRS; CDR2 reads YFSETQ. The CDR3 sequence is CASSLEGASYGYTF. The CDR3 nucleotides are TGCGCCAGCAGCTTGGAGGGGGCTAGCTATGGCTACACCTTC.

The chain combines TRBV7-2 with TRBJ2-3, with a possible D match to TRBD2 (5 bases). The V and J ends lost 1 base and 1 base respectively, with 12 bases between them. The CDR3 loop spans 16 amino acids. CDR1 is SGHTA, CDR2 FQGNSA, per germline. CDR3 region: CASSLGGSEGTDTQYF. The CDR3 region has the DNA TGTGCCAGCAGCTTAGGCGGTAGCGAAGGCACAGATACGCAGTATTTT.

This chain connects TRBV2 to TRBJ1-5; TRBD1 matches 8 bases. The CDR3 is made up of 16 amino acids. Losses at the gene ends were 4 bases for V and 1 base for J; bases not matched to a gene: 6. Germline-derived CDR1 and CDR2 are SNHLY and FYNNEI. The DNA for the CDR3 is TGTGCCAGCAGTGGGAAACAGGGGGGAAGCAATCAGCCCCAGCATTTT. It codes for CASSGKQGGSNQPQHF.

V is TRBV28 and J is TRBJ1-2; 9 positions match TRBD1. Germline CDR1 is MDHEN and CDR2 is SYDVKM. The CDR3 runs to 15 residues. Trimming cost V 5 bases and J 5 bases; bases outside gene matches: 9. CDR3 DNA: TGTGCCAGCAGTCCCCCAAGGACAGGGGAATATGGCTACACCTTC. Encoded protein: CASSPPRTGEYGYTF.

The rearrangement links TRBV7-9 to TRBJ2-3; weak D call: TRBD2 (5 bases). The germline V gene encodes CDR1 SEHNR and CDR2 FQNEAQ (reference sequence). This CDR3 has 14 residues. Trimming removed 2 bases at V and 4 bases at J, with 10 bases between. The CDR3 DNA reads as TGTGCCAGCAGCTTACTAGCAGTCGCAGATACGCAGTATTTT. Translated: CASSLLAVADTQYF. The variable domain in full, completed from reference TRBV7-9 and TRBJ2-3, reads DTGVSQNPRHKITKRGQNVTFRCDPISEHNRLYWYRQTLGQGPEFLTYFQNEAQLEKSRLLSDRFSAERPKGSFSTLEIQRTEQGDSAMYLCASSLLAVADTQYFGPGTRLTVL.

The chain links TRBV5-1 to TRBJ1-4; D perhaps matches TRBD1 (5 bases). The CDR3 consists of 13 residues. The germline V gene has CDR1 SGHRS and CDR2 YFSETQ. V was cut by 5 bases and J by 3 bases, with 8 bases left in between. CDR3 residues: CASRQVPNEKLFF. In DNA form, the CDR3 reads TGCGCCAGCAGACAGGTCCCTAATGAAAAACTGTTTTTT.

The chain uses TRBV2 and TRBJ2-7; tentatively, D is TRBD2 (5 bases). V was pared by 7 bases and J by 2 bases, with 27 bases between. Germline V CDR1 and CDR2: SNHLY, FYNNEI. The CDR3 is made up of 18 amino acids. The CDR3 here is CASIFKPEEGLPTYEQYF. In DNA, the CDR3 is TGTGCCAGCATTTTTAAGCCGGAAGAGGGTCTTCCCACCTACGAGCAGTACTTC.

Here the CDR3 DNA reads TGTGCCACCAGCAGAGATATGAGTAATGAAAAACTGTTTTTT. As protein: CATSRDMSNEKLFF. The chain recombines TRBV15 with TRBJ1-4; D is unresolved. Germline V gene data show CDR1 as LNHNV and CDR2 as YYDKDF (reference sequence). The CDR3 extends over 14 amino acids. V lost 0 bases to trimming and J lost 4 bases, with 6 bases between them. The full variable domain, rest sourced from reference TRBV15 and TRBJ1-4, is DAMVIQNPRYQVTQFGKPVTLSCSQTLNHNVMYWYQQKSSQAPKLLFHYYDKDFNNEADTPDNFQSRRPNTSFCFLDIRSPGLGDTAMYLCATSRDMSNEKLFFGSGTQLSVL.

The V call is TRBV5-1, the J call TRBJ2-2, with a possible D match to TRBD2 (6 bases). CDR3 size: 14 residues. V dropped 3 bases and J dropped 1 base, with 7 bases sitting between them. The germline gives CDR1 SGHRS, CDR2 YFSETQ. The CDR3 DNA reads TGCGCCAGCAGCTGGCGGGGGAACACCGGGGAGCTGTTTTTT. Translating it yields CASSWRGNTGELFF.

The chain joins TRBV7-2 to TRBJ1-2, with a tentative D call TRBD1 (6 bases). Trimming pared 3 bases from V and 8 bases from J, leaving 16 bases between. CDR1 SGHTA and CDR2 FQGNSA come from the germline V gene. The CDR3 covers 14 residues. CDR3 DNA: TGTGCCAGCAGCTTCAAGACAGGTCCCAGAGGCTACACCTTC. This codes for CASSFKTGPRGYTF.

The rearrangement links TRBV2 to TRBJ1-4; 7 nucleotides agree with TRBD1. The trim removed 9 bases at V and 6 bases at J, leaving 1 base unmatched. Germline-derived CDR1 and CDR2 are SNHLY and FYNNEI. The CDR3 spans 11 residues. The CDR3: CASGQDEKLFF. The CDR3, as DNA: TGTGCCAGTGGACAGGATGAAAAACTGTTTTTT. Supplemented by reference TRBV2 and TRBJ1-4, the full variable domain reads EPEVTQTPSHQVTQMGQEVILRCVPISNHLYFYWYRQILGQKVEFLVSFYNNEISEKSEIFDDQFSVERPDGSNFTLKIRSTKLEDSAMYFCASGQDEKLFFGSGTQLSVL.

Details on this clone: The junction differs from germline at one of its ends, possibly a read error. The chain joins TRBV20-1 to TRBJ2-7; a possible D gene is TRBD1 (7 bases). The CDR3 runs to 10 residues. Germline V lookup: CDR1 DFQATT, CDR2 SNEGSKA (reference sequence). The CDR3 protein is CSAAGQTHTF. The CDR3 nucleotides read TGCAGTGCCGCGGGACAGACCCACACGTTC.

The chain uses TRBV5-1 and TRBJ2-5, with TRBD1 matching over 12 bases. From germline, CDR1 is SGHRS and CDR2 YFSETQ. The CDR3 loop spans 16 amino acids. The J segment lost 5 bases and the V segment lost 1 base, leaving 6 bases of the junction unmatched. This CDR3 reads CASSLFGTGGTETQYF. The CDR3 DNA sequence: TGCGCCAGCAGCTTGTTTGGGACAGGGGGCACGGAGACCCAGTACTTC.

The chain uses TRBV10-1 and TRBJ2-2; the match to TRBD1 covers 8 bases. The CDR3 runs to 14 residues. V lost 5 bases, J lost 4 bases, and 3 bases stayed unmatched. The germline V gene has CDR1 WNHNN and CDR2 SYGVQD (reference sequence). The CDR3 DNA reads TGCGCCAGCAGTTCTACAGGGGGCACCGGGGAGCTGTTTTTT. Its protein product is CASSSTGGTGELFF.

The rearrangement joins TRBV11-1 to TRBJ1-2; unclear D gene. Trimming shortened V by 5 bases and J by 2 bases, and 18 bases separated the two germline ends. This CDR3 contains 16 residues. Germline V gene sequence: CDR1 SGHAT, CDR2 FQDESV (reference sequence). This CDR3 is CASSATNLTANYGYTF. CDR3 sequence (DNA): TGTGCCAGCAGCGCTACCAATTTGACTGCAAACTATGGCTACACCTTC.

This chain uses TRBV12-5 with TRBJ2-7; 8 positions agree with TRBD1. The V gene end was trimmed by 6 bases and the J gene end by 0 bases; junction bases not matched to a gene: 10. CDR3 length: 16 residues. CDR1 is LGHNT and CDR2 is FRNRAP in the germline V gene. The CDR3 is CASGLLGTGGSYEQYF. CDR3 DNA: TGTGCTAGTGGGTTGCTGGGAACAGGGGGCTCCTACGAGCAGTACTTC.

The rearrangement links TRBV7-2 to TRBJ2-5, with D possibly matching TRBD1 (6 bases). CDR3 length equals 14 residues. V dropped 5 bases and J dropped 4 bases, with 14 bases sitting between them. The germline CDR1 and CDR2 sequences are SGHTA and FQGNSA. CDR3 nucleotides: TGTGCCAGCAGCCCCCTCGGGACAACAGAGACCCAGTACTTC. Its translation is CASSPLGTTETQYF.

The rearrangement uses TRBV9 and TRBJ1-3; no reliable D call. This CDR3 is built from 16 residues. Per germline, CDR1 SGDLS and CDR2 YYNGEE. V lost 0 bases and J 0 bases, leaving 10 bases between the germline ends. Here the CDR3 reads CASSVVSELSGNTIYF. In nucleotides, the CDR3 is TGTGCCAGCAGCGTAGTGAGCGAGCTCTCTGGAAACACCATATATTTT.